What follows describes a single TCR beta chain. Its target antigen remains unknown. The input lacks base qualities; no much larger clone sits a single base away. Preparation of the library involved the immunoSEQ multiplex PCR assay. Rearranged TCR beta chain sequences were amplified with the hsTCRB Kit following the manufacturer's protocol. An Illumina MiSeq was used to sequence the TCRB libraries. Under the source paper's analysis protocol: Demultiplexing, trimming and gene mapping were performed with the kit vendor's proprietary platform. What TCRdb holds here is the immuneACCESS table cut down to in-frame rearrangements. Part of the clones is not present; checked against another copy, under half of the missing clones reflect an unresolved V gene, and the others are unexplained. D and trimming come from the DNA, and the V and J calls and clone size come from that table. Across this sample there are 35,000 to 50,000 clones, with around 94% seen only once. The top ten clones comprise 2.3% of the sample.

The record originates from a study of a mutant IDH1 vaccine in newly diagnosed glioma listed by TCRdb under 2021. At the level of the whole study: Vaccination began 4-6 weeks after radiotherapy alone, or alongside temozolomide cycles in the chemotherapy-containing groups. Of the approximately 30 treated patients, approximately 60% were male and roughly 38% were female, and a mean age of approximately 40 years was recorded. Prior to enrollment, patients had been given standard therapy consisting of radiotherapy alone, temozolomide alone, or radiochemotherapy with temozolomide, with the combination given to most patients. Longitudinal TCRB deep sequencing was performed for about two dozen treated patients wherever samples were available for exploratory analyses. Six visits were used for peripheral blood collection: V03 (baseline), V05, V07, V10, V12 and V13. The week-35 safety follow-up took place at visit V12, and the week-47 end of study took place at visit V13. Findings and caveats that apply to the study as a whole: Availability determined which PBMC samples were chosen for TCRB deep sequencing. Vaccine-induced immune responses across multiple MHC alleles were detected in 93.3% of patients. According to the authors, sample limitations meant that analyses of patient blood samples could not be reproduced. Changes in the top peripheral T cell clonotypes picked up by TCRB sequencing did not appear to be linked to pseudoprogression.

V is trimmed back by 3 bases and J by 6 bases, and the junction contains 6 bases that no gene match accounts for. From the cysteine up to the phenylalanine, the CDR3 has a length of 14 residues. Only the CDR3 region is kept as DNA, spanning 42 bases read in frame from base 1. CDR1 and CDR2 (MRHNA, SNTAGT) derive from the germline V gene. The time point label on this specimen signifies: week 35, safety follow-up. A 20-mer mutant IDH1 peptide at 300 micrograms in Montanide made up each vaccine dose, which was injected subcutaneously together with topical imiquimod. Patients received eight vaccinations in weeks 1, 3, 5, 7, 11, 15, 19 and 23, corresponding to visits V03 through V10. Donors had newly diagnosed WHO grade 3 or 4 IDH1-mutant astrocytomas with loss of nuclear ATRX. The samples were drawn from NOA16, a multicentre, single-arm, open-label phase I trial in Germany that tested a mutant IDH1 peptide vaccine in humans for the first time. Genomic DNA for TCRB sequencing was isolated from EDTA blood with the DNeasy Blood and Tissue Kit.

This TCR came from a man aged 50-59 years with glioma. In this chain, TRBV6-4 is recombined with TRBJ2-3; 7 junctional bases match TRBD1. The material was PBMCs, obtained from a glioma patient whose treatment included an IDH1 peptide vaccine. The DNA is as follows: TGTGCCAGCAGTGAAGGGACAGTCACGGATACGCAGTATTTT. It translates to CASSEGTVTDTQYF.